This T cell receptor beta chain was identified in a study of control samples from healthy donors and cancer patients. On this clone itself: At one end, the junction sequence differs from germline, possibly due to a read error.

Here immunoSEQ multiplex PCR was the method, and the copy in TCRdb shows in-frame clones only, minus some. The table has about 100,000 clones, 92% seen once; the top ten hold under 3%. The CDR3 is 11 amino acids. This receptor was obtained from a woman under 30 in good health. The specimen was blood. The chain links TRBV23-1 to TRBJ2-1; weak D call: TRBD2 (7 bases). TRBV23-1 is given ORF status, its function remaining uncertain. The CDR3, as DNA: TGCGCCAGCAGTTTCGGGGGGCCTGAGATCTTC. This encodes CASSFGGPEIF.